This TCR beta chain came from a study of T-cell reconstitution after alpha-beta-depleted transplantation in children. Construction of the TCRbeta library involved unique molecular identifiers. TCRdb independently ran MiXCR on the PCR reads; one entry per CDR3 protein. The repertoire holds 440,000 or so distinct CDR3 sequences, with roughly 11% as singletons. The CDR3 spans 12 residues. V was trimmed by 5 bases and J by 2 bases, leaving 4 bases between them. Per germline, CDR1 SEHNR and CDR2 FQNEAQ (reference sequence). This clonotype was counted ten times or more. The gene calls are TRBV7-9 and TRBJ2-1; no reliable D call. The clonotype was recovered from a human donor who donated a stem cell graft to a child with acute myeloid leukemia. The source was PBMCs from the stem cell graft donor, collected from the stem cell graft. For the CDR3, the DNA is TGTGCCAGCAGCAAGACCTACAATGAGCAGTTCTTC. Its protein product is CASSKTYNEQFF.